One sample yielded the 11 T cell receptor beta chains listed below, sequenced in a study of blood T cell repertoires in COVID-19. Only in-frame clones appear in the TCRdb table, and some are missing; sequencing was by immunoSEQ multiplex PCR. The sample includes approximately 90,000 clones, about 86% of them seen just once. The sequenced material came from peripheral blood. The source of these receptors is a woman aged 80 or over with acute or convalescent COVID-19.

DNA for the CDR3: TGTGCCAGCAGTTCTGTAACAGGGGAGCCTGAAGCTTTCTTT. Its protein is CASSSVTGEPEAFF. This sequence joins TRBV27 and TRBJ1-1; 7 bases line up with TRBD1. This CDR3 comprises 14 residues. The germline V gene encodes CDR1 MNHEY and CDR2 SMNVEV (reference sequence). With V trimmed by 4 bases and J by 6 bases, 8 bases remained unmatched.

As for this clone: The sample contains more than one DNA sequence encoding this CDR3. The J gene is TRBJ1-2, the V gene TRBV12-3 or TRBV12-4; no definite D call. The CDR3 runs to 12 residues. With 3 bases removed from V and 4 bases from J, the gap between germline ends came to 6 bases. The CDR3 reads CASSFRSYGYTF. In DNA, the CDR3 is TGTGCCAGCAGTTTTCGGAGCTATGGCTACACCTTC.

The genes are TRBV6-5 and TRBJ1-1; TRBD1 agrees at 8 bases. CDR3 length: 15 amino acids. Germline lookup yields CDR1 MNHEY and CDR2 SVGAGI. V dropped 4 bases and J dropped 6; count of bases not matched to a gene: 10. The CDR3 loop is CASSLSGGFRSEAFF. CDR3 DNA: TGTGCCAGCAGTTTATCAGGGGGCTTTAGGTCTGAAGCTTTCTTT.

This clone appeared a few times. V is TRBV9 and J is TRBJ1-4, with D unresolved. There are 15 residues in the CDR3. V was clipped by 0 bases and J by 5 bases, with 11 bases between them. Germline CDR1 SGDLS, CDR2 YYNGEE. CDR3 in DNA: TGTGCCAGCAGCGTAGGGGAGGTGGGCAATGAAAAACTGTTTTTT. Translating it yields CASSVGEVGNEKLFF.

The chain is built from TRBV5-4 and TRBJ2-1; 8 bases are shared with TRBD2. The germline V gene has CDR1 SGHNT and CDR2 YYREEE (reference sequence). Trimming took 3 bases from V and 6 from J; bases not matched to a gene: 8. CDR3 size: 15 residues. CDR3 amino acids: CASSSGTRSGNEQFF. The CDR3, as DNA: TGTGCCAGCAGCTCCGGGACTAGGTCGGGCAATGAGCAGTTCTTC.

The chain uses TRBV10-2 and TRBJ2-7; D gene ambiguous. V was cut by 10 bases and J by 3 bases, with 16 bases left in between. CDR3 size: 13 residues. Germline CDR1 is WSHSY and CDR2 is SAAADI. CDR3 residues: CATRSGQIYEQYF. In nucleotides, the CDR3 is TGCGCCACCAGGAGTGGGCAAATCTACGAGCAGTACTTC.

The gene calls are TRBV5-1 and TRBJ2-6, with 8 bases fitting TRBD1. Germline CDR1 SGHRS, CDR2 YFSETQ. The CDR3 consists of 15 residues. Trimming at V came to 3 bases and at J to 2 bases, leaving 1 base not matched to a gene. CDR3 coding DNA: TGCGCCAGCAGCTCACAGGGGGCTGGGGCCAACGTCCTGACTTTC. This translates into CASSSQGAGANVLTF.

This chain uses TRBV6-5 with TRBJ2-7, with 8 bases identical to TRBD2. The CDR3 is made up of 14 amino acids. The ends lost 6 bases at V and 4 bases at J; junction bases unmatched: 8. Germline V gene data show CDR1 as MNHEY and CDR2 as SVGAGI. Here the CDR3 DNA reads TGTGCCAGCAGACTCGGGACTAGTCTATACGAGCAGTACTTC. Residues: CASRLGTSLYEQYF.

The chain couples TRBV9 to TRBJ1-6; TRBD1 is a possible D gene (5 bases). This CDR3 has 19 amino acids. The V gene lost 2 bases and the J gene lost 2 bases, with 20 bases spanning the gap. Germline-derived CDR1 and CDR2 are SGDLS and YYNGEE. In nucleotides, the CDR3 is TGTGCCAGCAGCGTTCAGGGCGGACCTTCTTCACCCTATAATTCACCCCTCCACTTT. It codes for CASSVQGGPSSPYNSPLHF.

DNA of the CDR3: TGTGCCAGCAGTTACTCGCGGACAGGGAGGACAGATACGCAGTATTTT. Protein: CASSYSRTGRTDTQYF. The genes are TRBV6-5 and TRBJ2-3; 8 nucleotides agree with TRBD1. The CDR3 sequence is 16 residues long. The germline gives CDR1 MNHEY, CDR2 SVGAGI. The trim removed 0 bases at V and 3 bases at J, leaving 5 bases unmatched.

V is TRBV29-1 and J is TRBJ1-3; D gene uncertain. Germline V CDR1 and CDR2: SQVTM, ANQGSEA. V lost 4 bases and J 0 bases, leaving 7 bases between the germline ends. The CDR3 has 13 amino acids. The CDR3 DNA follows: TGCAGCGTTGGACACCTCTCTGGAAACACCATATATTTT. It yields the protein CSVGHLSGNTIYF.